This TCR beta chain was retrieved from a study of glioma-infiltrating T cells. Amplification of TCR alpha and beta CDR3 regions from RNA used iRepertoire nested multiplex PCR. Input was 100-400 ng of tissue mRNA or PBMC total RNA. TCRdb independently ran MiXCR on the multiplex PCR reads; one entry per CDR3 protein. Here the sample spans about 99,000 distinct CDR3 sequences, 29% being singletons. Overall study findings and caveats: CDR3 overlap between tissue and blood was very small. Non-neoplastic patients had below-expected tissue-blood divergence, while all gliomas exceeded expectation.

Notes on this clonotype: The antigen is undetermined.

The germline gives CDR1 SGHNT, CDR2 YYREEE (reference sequence). Trimming cost V 5 bases and J 1 base, with 15 bases left between them. This CDR3 comprises 15 residues. The chain has TRBV5-4 and TRBJ1-1; possibly TRBD1 for D (6 bases). Sequencing was done on a sample of glioma tissue, nonneoplastic brain tissue, or PBMCs (not recorded which). The receptor was isolated from a human donor with low-grade glioma or glioblastoma, undergoing nonglioma brain surgery, or in good health (not recorded which). CDR3 sequence reads: CASSSTGRGNTEAFF. The CDR3 bases are TGTGCCAGCAGTAGTACAGGGAGGGGGAACACTGAAGCTTTCTTT.